The sample holds a few counts of the clone carrying this TCR beta chain. Antigen unknown. The germline V and J ends were trimmed by 6 bases and 0 bases, with 12 bases remaining between them. The CDR3 is 15 residues long. The V gene's germline CDR1 is SGHAT and CDR2 FQNNGV. The sample comes from a study of T cell repertoires in cytomegalovirus infection. Study in general: The public TCR beta signatures pointed to both CMV infection and matching HLA type.

From the reads, TCRdb called clonotypes with MiXCR, one entry per CDR3 protein. This sample has 300,000 or so distinct CDR3 sequences; about 25% occur once, and the top ten carry 11% to 15%. Overall study results and limits: Adding up the frequency of public TCR beta families identified people who carried CMV plus the relevant HLA. The ex vivo response was dominated by HLA-C-restricted CMV-specific TCR beta clonotypes.

This TCR came from a human donor in good health (CMV status not recorded). Some clones in this sample may be carry-over from other donors' samples. The V call is TRBV11-2, the J call TRBJ2-1; D is unclear. What was sequenced was PBMCs. CDR3 sequence: CASSLGRFSYNEQFF. As DNA, the CDR3 is TGTGCCAGCAGTCTAGGGCGGTTCTCCTACAATGAGCAGTTCTTC.